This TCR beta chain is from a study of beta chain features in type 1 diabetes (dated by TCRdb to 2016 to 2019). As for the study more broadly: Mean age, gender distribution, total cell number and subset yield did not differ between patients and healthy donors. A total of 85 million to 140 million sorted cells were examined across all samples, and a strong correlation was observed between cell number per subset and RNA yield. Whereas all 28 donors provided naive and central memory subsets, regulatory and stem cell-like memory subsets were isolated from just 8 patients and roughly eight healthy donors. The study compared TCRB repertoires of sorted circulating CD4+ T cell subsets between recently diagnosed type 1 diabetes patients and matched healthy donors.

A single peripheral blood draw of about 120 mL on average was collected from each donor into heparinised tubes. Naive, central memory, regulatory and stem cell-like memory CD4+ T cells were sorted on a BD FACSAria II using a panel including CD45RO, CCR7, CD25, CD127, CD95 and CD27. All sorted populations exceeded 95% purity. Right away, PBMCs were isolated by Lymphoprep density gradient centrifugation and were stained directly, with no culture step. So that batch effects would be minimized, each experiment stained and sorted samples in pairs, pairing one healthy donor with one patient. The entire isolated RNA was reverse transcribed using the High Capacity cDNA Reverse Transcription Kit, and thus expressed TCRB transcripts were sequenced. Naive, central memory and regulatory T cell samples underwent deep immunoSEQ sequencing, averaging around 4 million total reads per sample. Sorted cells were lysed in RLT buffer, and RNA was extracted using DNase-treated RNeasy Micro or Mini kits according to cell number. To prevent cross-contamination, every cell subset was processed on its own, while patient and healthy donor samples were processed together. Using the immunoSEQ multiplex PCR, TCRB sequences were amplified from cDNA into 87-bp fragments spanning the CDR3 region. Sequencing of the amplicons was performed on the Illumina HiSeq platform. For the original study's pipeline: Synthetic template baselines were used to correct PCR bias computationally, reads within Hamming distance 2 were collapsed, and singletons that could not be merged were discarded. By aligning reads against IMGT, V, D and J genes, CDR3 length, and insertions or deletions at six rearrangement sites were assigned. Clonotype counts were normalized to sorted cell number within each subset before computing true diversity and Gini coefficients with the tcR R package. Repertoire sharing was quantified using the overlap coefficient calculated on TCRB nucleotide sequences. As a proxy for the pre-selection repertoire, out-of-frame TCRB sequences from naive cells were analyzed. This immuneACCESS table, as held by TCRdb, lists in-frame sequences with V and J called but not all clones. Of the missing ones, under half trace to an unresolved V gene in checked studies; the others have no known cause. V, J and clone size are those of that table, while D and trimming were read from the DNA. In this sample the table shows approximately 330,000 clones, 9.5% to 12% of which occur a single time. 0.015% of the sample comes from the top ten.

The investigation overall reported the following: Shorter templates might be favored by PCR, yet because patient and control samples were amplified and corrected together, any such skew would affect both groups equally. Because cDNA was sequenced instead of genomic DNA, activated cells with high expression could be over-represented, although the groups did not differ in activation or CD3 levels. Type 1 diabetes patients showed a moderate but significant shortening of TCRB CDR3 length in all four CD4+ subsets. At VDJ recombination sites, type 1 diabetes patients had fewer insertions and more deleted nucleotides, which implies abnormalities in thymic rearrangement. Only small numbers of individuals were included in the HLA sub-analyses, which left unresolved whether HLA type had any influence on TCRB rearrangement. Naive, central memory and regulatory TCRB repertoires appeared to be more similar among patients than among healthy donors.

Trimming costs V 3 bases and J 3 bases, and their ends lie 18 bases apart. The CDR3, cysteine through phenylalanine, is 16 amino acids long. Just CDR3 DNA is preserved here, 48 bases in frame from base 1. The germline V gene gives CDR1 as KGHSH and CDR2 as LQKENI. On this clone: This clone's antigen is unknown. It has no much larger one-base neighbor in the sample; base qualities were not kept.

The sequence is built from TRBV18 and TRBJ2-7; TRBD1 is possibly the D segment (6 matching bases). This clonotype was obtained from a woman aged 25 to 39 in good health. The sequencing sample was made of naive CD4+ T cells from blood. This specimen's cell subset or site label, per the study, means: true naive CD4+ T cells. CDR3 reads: CASSPRNGGPDYEQYF. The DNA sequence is TGTGCCAGCTCACCCCGGAATGGGGGCCCAGACTACGAGCAGTACTTC.